The entry below describes one T cell receptor beta chain. Using immunoSEQ multiplex PCR, the repertoire was profiled, and TCRdb retains in-frame clones only, with some absent. The sample holds a few hundred thousand clones, more than 70% seen once. The CDR3 contains 15 residues. With 6 bases removed from V and 3 bases from J, the gap between germline ends came to 16 bases. Germline CDR1 reads MNHEY; CDR2 reads SVGAGI. These data belong to a study of blood T cell repertoires in COVID-19. Across the whole study: Italy, Spain and the United States were the sources of the convalescent and acute COVID-19 samples.

The sequenced sample was peripheral blood. This clonotype was obtained from an elderly woman with acute or convalescent COVID-19. The chain is built from TRBV6-5 and TRBJ2-3, with a tentative D call TRBD1 (5 bases). DNA of the CDR3: TGTGCCAGCAGCCCCAGGGATACCCAGACAGATACGCAGTATTTT. As protein: CASSPRDTQTDTQYF.